This T cell receptor (beta chain) stems from a study of T cell responses to AZD1222 COVID-19 vaccine. Note on this clone: The antigen is unknown.

Assay: immunoSEQ multiplex PCR; the TCRdb copy retains only in-frame clones and omits some. The table shows roughly 130,000 clones, with about 88% occurring only once. Germline V CDR1 and CDR2: MNHEY, SVGAGI. V lost 9 bases to trimming and J lost 2 bases, with 15 bases between them. This CDR3 spans 14 amino acids. Study-wide points: Most donors were white British and more were female, and clonal diversity was possibly underestimated. There were vaccine-associated CD4 TCRs across spike, dominant at 160-218 and 743-854. Repertoire sampling occurred only after the peak T cell response.

The source was peripheral blood, collected on day 0 of MenACWY control vaccination. The receptor's source is an adult in good health. The genes are TRBV6-5 and TRBJ2-3, with TRBD2 as a possible D gene (5 bases). The CDR3 DNA is TGTGCCAGTTCCCAGCTCCGGGACACAGATACGCAGTATTTT. This sequence encodes CASSQLRDTDTQYF.